The T cell receptor (beta chain) described here comes from a study of T cell repertoires in cytomegalovirus infection (dated by TCRdb to between 2019 and 2020). For the study in its entirety: Because public TCR beta signatures pointed to carriage of CMV infection together with the matching HLA type, the HLA type of each donor mattered for the analysis.

Results and caveats for the whole study, not just this receptor: Cumulative frequency of public TCR beta family members discriminated carriers of CMV infection plus the relevant HLA type in this cohort and an independent 352-donor cohort. The ex vivo response was dominated by HLA-C-restricted CMV-specific TCR beta clonotypes, and the single most frequent clonotype in two of eight donors was supplied by these HLA-C-restricted clonotypes.

In its sample, this clonotype was seen many times. The antigen it recognizes is unknown. Nothing much larger sits one base from this clone, and base qualities are not available. Sequenced using an Illumina HiSeq 1500. TCRdb redid the processing of the public reads, applying fastp at Q25 and MiXCR, and retained in-frame beta chains. Rows are unified per CDR3 protein, each entry keeping the most common DNA and genes. The sample table shows 210,000 or so distinct CDR3 sequences, and roughly 6.5% are seen once. Jointly, the top ten make up around 6.5% of the sample. The sequenced sample was PBMCs. The receptor was derived from a human donor in good health (CMV status not recorded). Some clones in this sample may be carry-over from other donors' samples.

CDR3 loop: CSVFDRGTEKLFF. The DNA is TGCAGCGTTTTTGACAGGGGGACCGAAAAACTGTTTTTT. Rearrangement joined TRBV29-1 to TRBJ1-4; TRBD1 agrees with 9 junctional bases. From V the trimming removes 5 bases and from J it removes 8 bases, while the gene matches leave 6 bases of the junction unaccounted for. Counted from cysteine to phenylalanine, this CDR3 has 13 amino acids. Only the CDR3 part of the read is kept: 39 bases, read in frame from the first base. The germline V gene yields SQVTM for CDR1 and ANQGSEA for CDR2.